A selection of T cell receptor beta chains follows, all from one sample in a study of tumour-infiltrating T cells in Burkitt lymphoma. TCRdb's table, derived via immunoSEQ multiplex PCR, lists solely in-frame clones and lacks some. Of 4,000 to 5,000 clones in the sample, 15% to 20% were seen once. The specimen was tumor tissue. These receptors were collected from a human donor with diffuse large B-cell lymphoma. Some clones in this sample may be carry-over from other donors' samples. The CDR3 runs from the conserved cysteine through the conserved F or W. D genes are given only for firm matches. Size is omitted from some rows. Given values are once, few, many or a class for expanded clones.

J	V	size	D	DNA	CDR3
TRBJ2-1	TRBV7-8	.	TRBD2	TGTGCCAGCAGATATACGGGGGGTCCTTTGAATGAGCAGTTCTTC	CASRYTGGPLNEQFF
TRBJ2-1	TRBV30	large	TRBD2	TGTGCCTGGACTGGGGGGACTAGCGGGAGTGGAAATGAGCAGTTCTTC	CAWTGGTSGSGNEQFF
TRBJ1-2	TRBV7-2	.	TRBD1	TGTGCCAGCAGCTCTCAAGGACAGGGGTTCGGCTACACCTTC	CASSSQGQGFGYTF
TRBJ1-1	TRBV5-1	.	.	TGCGCCAGCAGCTTGGGTGAGAACAAAGCTTTCTTT	CASSLGENKAFF
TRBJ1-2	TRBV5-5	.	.	TGTGCCAGCAGCTTGGCAGACTATGGCTACACCTTC	CASSLADYGYTF
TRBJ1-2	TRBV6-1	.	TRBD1	TGTGCCAGCAGGCCCGGGACAGGGTACTATGGCTACACCTTC	CASRPGTGYYGYTF
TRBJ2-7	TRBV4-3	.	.	TGCGCCAGCAGCCAAGATTACGAACAATCCTACGAGCAGTACTTC	CASSQDYEQSYEQYF
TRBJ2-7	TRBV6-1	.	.	TGTGCCAGCAGGGCGACGAATCCTCGGGTGCAGTACTTC	CASRATNPRVQYF
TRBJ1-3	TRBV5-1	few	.	TGCGCCAGCAGCTTGGCCTACAGTTTTGGAAACACCATATATTTT	CASSLAYSFGNTIYF
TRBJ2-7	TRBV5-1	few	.	TGCGCCAGCAGCTTGGCCGTAACAGGAGTCCCCTACGAGCAGTACTTC	CASSLAVTGVPYEQYF
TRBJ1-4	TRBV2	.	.	TGTGCCAGCAGAGCCGACAGCGCAACTAATGAAAAACTGTTTTTT	CASRADSATNEKLFF
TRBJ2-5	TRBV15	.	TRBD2	TGTGCCACCAGCAGAGATTGGGGCGGGAGAGAGACCCAGTACTTC	CATSRDWGGRETQYF
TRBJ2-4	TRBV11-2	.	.	TGTGCCAGCAGATCACTAGCCAAAAACATTCAGTACTTC	CASRSLAKNIQYF
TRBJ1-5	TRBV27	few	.	TGTGCCAGCAGTTTATCAAGCATAGAGCCCCAGCATTTT	CASSLSSIEPQHF
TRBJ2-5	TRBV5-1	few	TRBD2	TGCGCCAGCAGCCTAGGGACTAGCGGGGTATTCCAAGAGACCCAGTACTTC	CASSLGTSGVFQETQYF
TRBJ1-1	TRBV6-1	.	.	TGTGCCAGCGGAGGGGTCACTGAAGCTTTCTTT	CASGGVTEAFF
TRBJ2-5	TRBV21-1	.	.	TGTGCCAGCCGTCCGGGACAGGGGGTCACCCAGTACTTC	CASRPGQGVTQYF
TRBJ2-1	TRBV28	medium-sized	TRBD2	TGTGCCAGCAGTTTCGGGACTAGACACAATGAGCAGTTCTTC	CASSFGTRHNEQFF
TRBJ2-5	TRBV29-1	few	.	TGCAGCGTTCCCCGAATGGTAAAGGGAGGTTACGGGGAGACCCAGTACTTC	CSVPRMVKGGYGETQYF
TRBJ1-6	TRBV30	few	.	TGTGCCGGAATGGTGGCAGGGGCTGGGCCCCTCCACTTT	CAGMVAGAGPLHF
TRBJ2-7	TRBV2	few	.	TGTGCCAGCAGTGAAACACCCGCCTACGAGCAGTACTTC	CASSETPAYEQYF
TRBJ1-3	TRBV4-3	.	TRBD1	TGCGCCAGCAGCCCTGACAGGGCCTCTGGAAACACCATATATTTT	CASSPDRASGNTIYF
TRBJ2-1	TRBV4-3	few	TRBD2	TGCGCCAGCAGCCAAGGGGTAGCGGGGGGGCCGGTATTGAATGAGCAGTTCTTC	CASSQGVAGGPVLNEQFF
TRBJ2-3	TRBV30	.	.	TGTGCCTGGAGTGGGTCAGATACGCAGTATTTT	CAWSGSDTQYF
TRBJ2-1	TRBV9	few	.	TGTGCCAGCAGCGTAGATGGGGATGTATACAATGAGCAGTTCTTC	CASSVDGDVYNEQFF
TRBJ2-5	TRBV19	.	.	TGTGCCAGTAGTAGCCCCAGGGCGATAGGAGAGACCCAGTACTTC	CASSSPRAIGETQYF
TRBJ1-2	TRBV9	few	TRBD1	TGTGCCAGCAGCGCCAGCGGACAGGGTCTAAGCGGCTACACCTTC	CASSASGQGLSGYTF
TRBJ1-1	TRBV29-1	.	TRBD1	TGCAGCGTCCACAGACAGGGAGGGACTGAAGCTTTCTTT	CSVHRQGGTEAFF
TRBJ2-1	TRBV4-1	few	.	TGCGCCAGCAGCCAAGTCCACGGGAGTTTCTATGAGCAGTTCTTC	CASSQVHGSFYEQFF
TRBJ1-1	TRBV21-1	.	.	TGTGCCAGCAGCAAAGACAAAAACACTGAAGCTTTCTTT	CASSKDKNTEAFF
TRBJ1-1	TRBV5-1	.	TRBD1	TGCGCCAGCAGCGCGGGACAGATGAACACTGAAGCTTTCTTT	CASSAGQMNTEAFF
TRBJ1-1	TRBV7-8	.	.	TGTGCCAGCAGCTTGGCGAGGAACACTGAAGCTTTCTTT	CASSLARNTEAFF
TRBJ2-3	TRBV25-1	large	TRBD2	TGTGCCAGCATTTGTAGGGCTAGCGGACGCACAGATACGCAGTATTTT	CASICRASGRTDTQYF
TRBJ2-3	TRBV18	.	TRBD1	TGTGCCAGCTCCCCAGGGGGCCTGACAGATACGCAGTATTTT	CASSPGGLTDTQYF
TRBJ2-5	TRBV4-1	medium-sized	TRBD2	TGCGCCAGCAGCCAAGATCCGTCGCTAGCGGGAGCCTACCAAGAGACCCAGTACTTC	CASSQDPSLAGAYQETQYF
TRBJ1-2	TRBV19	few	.	TGTGCCAGTCGGGATCAGGGCTACACCTTC	CASRDQGYTF
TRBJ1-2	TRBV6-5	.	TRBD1	TGTGCCAGCAGCCGGGACAGGGGTTACTATGGCTACACCTTC	CASSRDRGYYGYTF
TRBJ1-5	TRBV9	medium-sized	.	TGTGCCAGCAGCGTAGGGGGTTTCAATCAGCCCCAGCATTTT	CASSVGGFNQPQHF